These T cell receptor beta chains were read from a single sample in a study of CD8 T cells in ankylosing spondylitis. TCRdb re-called the 5' RACE reads with MiXCR, one entry per CDR3 protein. In the table there are 350,000 to 450,000 distinct CDR3 sequences, 20% of which are singletons. Source material: blood, either unsorted or a sorted T cell fraction (not recorded which). The receptors derive from a male donor with ankylosing spondylitis or in good health (not recorded which). Both conserved end residues are part of each CDR3. A D gene is named only where the DNA matches it firmly. Clone size is not always given. Where it is, it says once, few, many or a class for expanded clones.

D gene	J gene	clone size	V gene	CDR3 length	CDR3 DNA	CDR3 protein
.	TRBJ2-1	.	TRBV12-3/TRBV12-4	13	TGTGCCAGCAGTTTCGTCGTCAACAATGAGCAGTTCTTC	CASSFVVNNEQFF
.	TRBJ2-3	.	TRBV12-3/TRBV12-4	15	TGTGCCAGCAGTTCCCCGGGCGGGGGCACAGATACGCAGTATTTT	CASSSPGGGTDTQYF
.	TRBJ1-5	.	TRBV12-3/TRBV12-4	16	TGTGCCAGCAGTTTAGCGCAGGACGGAGCCGTTCAGCCCCAGCATTTT	CASSLAQDGAVQPQHF
.	TRBJ2-7	few	TRBV12-3/TRBV12-4	12	TGTGCCAGCACTGAGGGGTCCCACGAGCAGTACTTC	CASTEGSHEQYF
.	TRBJ2-3	.	TRBV15	15	TGTGCCACCAGCAGCCCCAGGGACTTCTCAGATACGCAGTATTTT	CATSSPRDFSDTQYF
.	TRBJ2-2	.	TRBV12-3/TRBV12-4	13	TGTGCCAGCAGTTGGGCCTTCGGGGGGGAGCTGTTTTTT	CASSWAFGGELFF
TRBD2	TRBJ2-1	.	TRBV11-2	15	TGTGCCAGCAGCTTAGGTGTAGCGGGGGTTGATGAGCAGTTCTTC	CASSLGVAGVDEQFF
TRBD1	TRBJ2-1	many	TRBV12-3/TRBV12-4	15	TGTGCCAGCAGGAAGACCGGGACAGGGGCCGATGAGCAGTTCTTC	CASRKTGTGADEQFF
.	TRBJ1-1	few	TRBV13	14	TGTGCCAGCAGCCCCAGGGTTTCGGACACTGAAGCTTTCTTT	CASSPRVSDTEAFF
.	TRBJ2-4	.	TRBV25-1	13	TGTGCCAGCGGGCAACTTTATTCGAACATTCAGTACTTC	CASGQLYSNIQYF
TRBD1	TRBJ2-5	.	TRBV7-9	16	TGTGCCAGCAGCCCCCGACAGGGGGCTACTCGTGAGACCCAGTACTTC	CASSPRQGATRETQYF
.	TRBJ2-3	.	TRBV12-3/TRBV12-4	16	TGTGCCAGCAGTTTGTCAGGGGCCCCCGGCGCAGATACGCAGTATTTT	CASSLSGAPGADTQYF
TRBD1	TRBJ2-5	.	TRBV25-1	14	TGTGCCAGCAGTAAGGGGACAGGGAGTAAGACCCAGTACTTC	CASSKGTGSKTQYF
TRBD2	TRBJ2-1	few	TRBV27	15	TGTGCCAGCAGTTCGCGGGGGGGCGGCTACAATGAGCAGTTCTTC	CASSSRGGGYNEQFF
TRBD1	TRBJ2-1	.	TRBV20-1	14	TGCAGTGCCCCCCCGGTCGACAGGGTCAATGAGCAGTTCTTC	CSAPPVDRVNEQFF
TRBD2	TRBJ2-7	.	TRBV20-1	16	TGCAGTGCTAGAGTCCCGGGACTAGCGGTTGGGGACGAGCAGTACTTC	CSARVPGLAVGDEQYF
.	TRBJ2-7	.	TRBV2	12	TGTGCCAGCAGGGGACCGGTTGTCGAGCAGTACTTC	CASRGPVVEQYF
TRBD2	TRBJ2-1	.	TRBV10-3	15	TGTGCCATCAGTAGGGAACTAGCGGAGTACAATGAGCAGTTCTTC	CAISRELAEYNEQFF
.	TRBJ1-1	.	TRBV11-1	13	TGTGCCAGCAGCTTAATCAGGGAGGCTGAAGCTTTCTTT	CASSLIREAEAFF
.	TRBJ2-5	once	TRBV4-1	16	TGCGCCAGCAGCCAGGACCCAGGGGCCACCCAAGAGACCCAGTACTTC	CASSQDPGATQETQYF
.	TRBJ2-3	.	TRBV4-1	16	TGCGCCAGCAGCCAGGGGTGGGGCATTAGCACAGATACGCAGTATTTT	CASSQGWGISTDTQYF
.	TRBJ2-7	.	TRBV6-1	11	TGTGCCAGCAGGAGGGCCTACGAGCAGTACTTC	CASRRAYEQYF
.	TRBJ2-5	few	TRBV29-1	16	TGCAGCGTTGAGGACAGCTTAATAAATCCGGCGGAGACCCAGTACTTC	CSVEDSLINPAETQYF
TRBD2	TRBJ2-5	.	TRBV6-1	18	TGTGCCAGCAGCCCCGGGCTAGCGGGGGGACCCGACCAAGAGACCCAGTACTTC	CASSPGLAGGPDQETQYF
TRBD1	TRBJ2-7	few	TRBV10-3	16	TGTGCCATCAGTGAGGAACCGGGACAGGGCAAGTACGAGCAGTACTTC	CAISEEPGQGKYEQYF